The rows below give T cell receptor beta chains drawn from one sample of a study of vaccination and CD4 T cells after COVID-19. TCRdb re-analysed the PCR reads in MiXCR, keeping a single row per CDR3 protein. Counted here are nearly 15,000 distinct CDR3 sequences, approximately 53% occurring once; the ten biggest clones make up 3.5% to 4.5%. The antigens for these receptors are not known. This specimen consisted of CD4+ T cells from blood, cultured in vitro, obtained before SARS-CoV-2 vaccination. The receptors here all came from a human donor who had recovered from COVID-19. CDR3s include the opening cysteine and the closing phenylalanine or tryptophan. Each record gives: clone size, D gene, J gene, V gene, CDR3 protein, CDR3 DNA. D genes are given only for firm matches. Size is omitted from some rows. Given values are once, few, many or a class for expanded clones.

clone_size: NA; d_call: NA; j_call: TRBJ2-7; v_call: TRBV20-1; cdr3_aa: CSARGAGLVYEQYF; cdr3_nt: TGCAGTGCTAGAGGGGCCGGGTTGGTCTACGAGCAGTACTTC
clone_size: NA; d_call: NA; j_call: TRBJ2-5; v_call: TRBV19; cdr3_aa: CASSIAETQYF; cdr3_nt: TGTGCCAGTAGTATCGCGGAGACCCAGTACTTC
clone_size: NA; d_call: TRBD2; j_call: TRBJ2-1; v_call: TRBV5-1; cdr3_aa: CASTPAGGSGGEQFF; cdr3_nt: TGCGCCAGCACCCCTGCGGGAGGGTCGGGTGGTGAGCAGTTCTTC
clone_size: NA; d_call: NA; j_call: TRBJ2-5; v_call: TRBV6-2/TRBV6-3; cdr3_aa: CASSYVKGLGETQYF; cdr3_nt: TGTGCCAGCAGTTACGTCAAGGGTCTAGGGGAGACCCAGTACTTC
clone_size: NA; d_call: TRBD1; j_call: TRBJ1-1; v_call: TRBV11-3; cdr3_aa: CASSFRTGDAEAFF; cdr3_nt: TGTGCCAGCAGCTTCCGGACAGGGGACGCTGAAGCTTTCTTT
clone_size: once; d_call: NA; j_call: TRBJ2-5; v_call: TRBV5-4; cdr3_aa: CASSLAPGLETQYF; cdr3_nt: TGTGCCAGCAGCTTGGCTCCGGGTTTGGAGACCCAGTACTTC
clone_size: few; d_call: TRBD1; j_call: TRBJ1-1; v_call: TRBV6-1; cdr3_aa: CASSQTGTGRAFF; cdr3_nt: TGTGCCAGCAGCCAAACCGGGACAGGGCGGGCTTTCTTT
clone_size: NA; d_call: TRBD1; j_call: TRBJ1-6; v_call: TRBV20-1; cdr3_aa: CSARGTGSNSPLHF; cdr3_nt: TGCAGTGCTAGAGGGACAGGGAGCAATTCACCCCTCCACTTT
clone_size: NA; d_call: NA; j_call: TRBJ2-6; v_call: TRBV28; cdr3_aa: CASSPLLRGGANVLTF; cdr3_nt: TGTGCCAGCAGCCCTCTCCTTCGCGGTGGGGCCAACGTCCTGACTTTC
clone_size: NA; d_call: NA; j_call: TRBJ1-2; v_call: TRBV6-2/TRBV6-3; cdr3_aa: CASSSPGSGYTF; cdr3_nt: TGTGCCAGCAGTTCACCAGGAAGCGGCTACACCTTC
clone_size: few; d_call: TRBD1; j_call: TRBJ1-5; v_call: TRBV19; cdr3_aa: CASSRDRDNQPQHF; cdr3_nt: TGTGCCAGTAGTAGGGACAGGGACAATCAGCCCCAGCATTTT
clone_size: NA; d_call: NA; j_call: TRBJ1-1; v_call: TRBV20-1; cdr3_aa: CSAGETEAFF; cdr3_nt: TGCAGTGCTGGGGAAACTGAAGCTTTCTTT